This TCR beta chain was identified in a study of T cells after yellow fever vaccination. TCRdb itself ran the 5' RACE reads through MiXCR, one entry per CDR3 protein. Counted here are under 200,000 distinct CDR3 sequences, 6% to 7.5% occurring once; the ten biggest clones make up 2.5% to 3%. This clonotype has at least ten counts. Between the trimmed V and J ends, which lost 5 bases and 0 bases, there was a span of 8 bases. The CDR3 sequence is 13 residues long. This receptor was taken from a man between 18 and 29 years old who received the YFV17D yellow fever vaccine. Sample: CD4+ T cells sorted from PBMCs, taken 5 days after the first yellow fever vaccination. This chain connects TRBV12-3 or TRBV12-4 to TRBJ2-7; no firm D call. CDR3 DNA: TGTGCCAGCAGTCTCGGTAGCTCCTACGAGCAGTACGTC. Translation gives CASSLGSSYEQYV.